These 2 T cell receptor beta chains share one sample of origin, sequenced in a study of cytomegalovirus exposure and HLA in healthy donors. 13 Jbeta primers and 60 Vbeta primers were used for the PCR. Sequenced by immunoSEQ multiplex PCR; TCRdb stores in-frame clones only, minus some. This table has some 120,000 clones, 80% appearing once. Specimen: PBMCs. These receptors all come from a man aged 30 to 45 in good health and CMV-seropositive.

This clone was detected only once. The rearrangement links TRBV2 to TRBJ2-7, with 8 bases fitting TRBD1. The CDR3 length is 13 residues. The trim removed 6 bases at V and 7 bases at J, leaving 8 bases unmatched. Germline CDR1 is SNHLY and CDR2 is FYNNEI. In DNA form, the CDR3 reads TGTGCCAGCAGGGACAGGGAGGTTGGGGAGCAGTACTTC. Protein product: CASRDREVGEQYF.

This clone was picked up a small number of times. The CDR3 protein is CASNSLDTQYF. CDR3 in DNA: TGTGCCAGCAATTCCTTAGATACGCAGTATTTT. The rearrangement links TRBV11-2 to TRBJ2-3; D is undetermined. V lost 7 bases, J lost 5 bases, and 7 bases lay in between. This CDR3 contains 11 residues. Germline CDR1 and CDR2: SGHAT and FQNNGV.